Sequencing of this TCR beta chain was carried out in a study of T cell responses to AZD1222 COVID-19 vaccine. Trimming left V 7 bases short and J 2 bases short, with 23 bases between. The CDR3 is 17 amino acids. Germline CDR1 ENHRY, CDR2 SYGVKD. Sequencing was performed with immunoSEQ multiplex PCR; in TCRdb, only in-frame clones are kept and a portion is missing. The table records around 99,000 clones, about nine tenths of them present only once. The V and J genes are TRBV10-3 and TRBJ1-1; D may be TRBD1 (6 bases). The source is an adult who received the AZD1222 COVID-19 vaccine. The sample was peripheral blood, taken 28 days after the second AZD1222 dose. The CDR3 loop is CAIKSRAGQTLNTEAFF. CDR3 sequence (DNA): TGTGCCATCAAGAGCCGAGCTGGACAGACTCTAAACACTGAAGCTTTCTTT.